This T cell receptor beta chain was sequenced during a study of blood T cell repertoires in COVID-19. As for the study in general: Samples taken during acute and convalescent COVID-19 were collected in the United States, Italy and Spain. From T cells, B-cell-depleted T cells, or PBMCs came the material, which was cDNA or gDNA.

Authors' data handling: Amplification of reference gene primers provided the estimated nucleated cell counts. Repertoires were generated with immunoSEQ multiplex PCR, while TCRdb's copy carries only in-frame clones and drops some. V, J and clone size derive from that table, while D and trimming were established from the DNA sequence. The sample lists approximately 200,000 clones, 88% occurring once. The germline gives CDR1 SGHRS, CDR2 YFSETQ. Trimming stripped 7 bases from V and 7 bases from J, with 18 bases between. CDR3 length equals 15 residues. The TCR originated in a man aged 25 to 40 with acute or convalescent COVID-19. V and J are TRBV5-1 and TRBJ1-6; TRBD1 might be the D (5 bases). Sequenced sample: peripheral blood. The CDR3 sequence: CASAIELSGNSPLHF. Here the CDR3 DNA reads TGCGCCAGCGCCATAGAGCTTTCAGGGAATTCACCCCTCCACTTT.